These 32 T cell receptor beta chains originate from one sample sequenced in a study of cytomegalovirus exposure and HLA in healthy donors. Clones were sequenced by immunoSEQ multiplex PCR, and TCRdb holds only the in-frame ones, with some missing. The table has about 130,000 clones, 89% seen once; the top ten hold over 8.5%. Sequencing used PBMCs. These receptors all come from a young woman in good health and CMV-seropositive.

V usage is TRBV2 and J usage is TRBJ1-4; weak D call: TRBD1 (6 bases). CDR3 length: 14 residues. Trimming removed 2 bases from V and 2 bases from J, with 6 bases in between. Germline assignment: CDR1 SNHLY and CDR2 FYNNEI. The CDR3 protein is CASSEQGTNEKLFF. The CDR3 DNA sequence: TGTGCCAGCAGTGAACAGGGGACTAATGAAAAACTGTTTTTT.

This chain joins TRBV28 and TRBJ1-2, with TRBD1 identical over 7 bases. This CDR3 is built from 16 residues. Germline-derived CDR1 and CDR2 are MDHEN and SYDVKM. V lost 5 bases and J lost 4; bases outside the gene matches: 13. For the CDR3, the DNA is TGTGCCAGCAGTCTCCCCGGGACAGCTTCTCTCTATGGCTACACCTTC. This encodes CASSLPGTASLYGYTF.

The V gene is TRBV18, the J gene TRBJ1-5, with TRBD1 matching 7 bases. The CDR3 consists of 15 residues. Germline-derived CDR1 and CDR2 are KGHSH and LQKENI. Unmatched junction bases numbered 3, after V lost 3 bases and J lost 1 base. CDR3 in DNA: TGTGCCAGCTCACCTGAGACAGGGAGCAATCAGCCCCAGCATTTT. Encoded protein: CASSPETGSNQPQHF.

The chain links TRBV19 to TRBJ1-5; 7 nucleotides line up with TRBD1. Trimming removed 8 bases from V and 3 bases from J; junction bases left unmatched: 4. CDR3 size: 13 residues. Germline CDR1 reads LNHDA; CDR2 reads SQIVND (reference sequence). CDR3 nucleotides: TGTGCCAGTTTGGGACAGATCAATCAGCCCCAGCATTTT. Residues: CASLGQINQPQHF.

This chain connects TRBV4-1 to TRBJ1-4; weak D call: TRBD1 (6 bases). The CDR3 covers 18 residues. The V end lost 0 bases, the J end lost 4 bases, and 18 bases lay between the germline ends. Germline V CDR1 and CDR2: MGHRA, YSYEKL. The CDR3 DNA is TGCGCCAGCAGCCAAGAAATCGGTACGACAGGATTTAATGAAAAACTGTTTTTT. Translated: CASSQEIGTTGFNEKLFF.

The chain employs TRBV18 and TRBJ1-5; weak D call: TRBD1 (6 bases). The CDR3 consists of 15 residues. Trimming removed 2 bases from V and 4 bases from J, with 12 bases in between. Germline-derived CDR1 and CDR2 are KGHSH and LQKENI. CDR3 protein: CASSPSGRGNQPQHF. In DNA, the CDR3 is TGTGCCAGCTCACCATCGGGGAGGGGGAATCAGCCCCAGCATTTT.

This sequence joins TRBV5-1 and TRBJ1-1; the D is unclear. V was cut by 3 bases and J by 0 bases, with 9 bases left in between. This CDR3 has 14 amino acids. Germline CDR1 and CDR2: SGHRS and YFSETQ. The CDR3 DNA reads as TGCGCCAGCAGCTATGGAGGGATGAACACTGAAGCTTTCTTT. It is translated as CASSYGGMNTEAFF.

V is TRBV6-6 and J is TRBJ2-3; 9 bases line up with TRBD1. The CDR3 has 15 residues. Germline values: CDR1 MNHNY, CDR2 SVGAGI (reference sequence). With V trimmed by 4 bases and J by 3 bases, 5 bases remained unmatched. The CDR3 region has the DNA TGTGCCAGCAGTTTTGGGACAGGGTCAACAGATACGCAGTATTTT. Encoded protein: CASSFGTGSTDTQYF.

This chain links TRBV7-2 with TRBJ1-5, with 9 positions matching TRBD1. The CDR3 extends over 16 amino acids. V shed 4 bases and J 6 bases; nucleotides not matched to a gene: 10. Per germline, CDR1 SGHTA and CDR2 FQGNSA. The DNA of the CDR3 is TGTGCCAGCAGCTCCCCCGACAGGGGGGAGGGTCAGCCCCAGCATTTT. It specifies CASSSPDRGEGQPQHF.

This clone has only one observation. The rearrangement uses TRBV6-7 and TRBJ1-6; D is perhaps TRBD1 (5 bases). TRBV6-7 has ORF status, its function being uncertain. Trimming cost V 3 bases and J 10 bases, with 16 bases left between them. The length of the CDR3 is 15 residues. CDR3: CASSYLGVGLSPLHF. The CDR3 region has the DNA TGTGCCAGCAGTTATTTAGGGGTTGGATTGTCACCCCTCCACTTT.

The chain recombines TRBV29-1 with TRBJ2-7, with D possibly TRBD2 on 5 matching bases. The CDR3 extends over 11 amino acids. Germline CDR1 reads SQVTM; CDR2 reads ANQGSEA. V was pared by 4 bases and J by 5 bases, with 9 bases between. This CDR3 reads CSVAFGDEQYF. The CDR3 DNA reads as TGCAGCGTTGCGTTCGGGGACGAGCAGTACTTC.

V is TRBV15 and J is TRBJ2-7, with a tentative D call TRBD1 (6 bases). The CDR3 loop spans 15 amino acids. V lost 3 bases and J lost 0, with 12 bases in between. The V gene's germline CDR1 is LNHNV and CDR2 YYDKDF (reference sequence). The CDR3 DNA sequence: TGTGCCACCAGCAGGGCGACAGGATCCTCCTACGAGCAGTACTTC. Its translation: CATSRATGSSYEQYF.

This chain links TRBV6-1 with TRBJ1-6, with 7 bases aligning to TRBD1. The CDR3 spans 14 residues. Looked up from germline, CDR1 is MNHNS and CDR2 is SASEGT. V dropped 5 bases and J dropped 8; count of bases not matched to a gene: 6. The CDR3 region is CASSRGPKHSPLHF. CDR3 bases: TGTGCCAGCAGTAGGGGGCCCAAACATTCACCCCTCCACTTT.

This clone has a single count. The chain recombines TRBV25-1 with TRBJ1-2, with 7 bases fitting TRBD1. The CDR3 has 14 residues. Germline values: CDR1 MGHDK, CDR2 SYGVNS. The ends lost 7 bases at V and 5 bases at J; junction bases unmatched: 10. CDR3 DNA sequence: TGTGCCAGCACCCGGGACAGCGTGCGGTATGGCTACACCTTC. Encoded protein: CASTRDSVRYGYTF.

This clone appeared once. V usage is TRBV19 and J usage is TRBJ2-5; the D gene is possibly TRBD2 (6 bases). V lost 6 bases, J lost 7 bases, and 24 bases lay in between. The germline V gene encodes CDR1 LNHDA and CDR2 SQIVND (reference sequence). The CDR3 extends over 16 amino acids. CDR3 protein: CASSPTGTWVKGTQYF. The CDR3 DNA sequence: TGTGCCAGTAGCCCCACCGGGACTTGGGTGAAAGGGACCCAGTACTTC. Variable domain in full (rest from reference TRBV19 and TRBJ2-5): DGGITQSPKYLFRKEGQNVTLSCEQNLNHDAMYWYRQDPGQGLRLIYYSQIVNDFQKGDIAEGYSVSREKKESFPLTVTSAQKNPTAFYLCASSPTGTWVKGTQYFGPGTRLLVL.

The CDR3: CASSQEREAGGLYNEQFF. CDR3 coding DNA: TGCGCCAGCAGCCAAGAGAGGGAGGCGGGGGGGCTCTACAATGAGCAGTTCTTC. The chain is built from TRBV4-3 and TRBJ2-1; 9 nucleotides align to TRBD2. The CDR3 is 18 residues long. Losses at the gene ends were 0 bases for V and 3 bases for J; bases not matched to a gene: 9. The germline gives CDR1 LGHNA, CDR2 YSLEER.

The rearrangement joins TRBV6-4 to TRBJ2-2, with 8 bases lining up with TRBD1. Germline V lookup: CDR1 MRHNA, CDR2 SNTAGT. This CDR3 spans 13 amino acids. With 5 bases clipped from V and 5 bases from J, the junction kept 1 base outside the gene matches. The chain's CDR3 is CASSRQGTGELFF. The CDR3 DNA is TGTGCCAGCAGTAGACAGGGGACCGGGGAGCTGTTTTTT.

This chain joins TRBV21-1 and TRBJ2-7; the D call of TRBD2 is as the table states it, not checked on the DNA. TRBV21-1 is shown as a pseudogene. There are 15 residues in the CDR3. This CDR3 reads CASSKPRPSPGEQYF. CDR3 in DNA: TGTGCCAGCAGCAAACCCCGACCTTCCCCGGGCGAGCAGTACTTC.

V usage is TRBV7-9 and J usage is TRBJ2-3, with D possibly being TRBD1 (6 bases). The CDR3 has 14 amino acids. Germline CDR1 is SEHNR and CDR2 is FQNEAQ (reference sequence). The V end was cut by 3 bases, the J end by 6 bases, with 13 bases between. The chain's CDR3 is CASSFIQGTDTQYF. The DNA of the CDR3 is TGTGCCAGCAGCTTTATACAGGGTACGGATACGCAGTATTTT.

This clone was seen only once. A read error may account for a junction end that differs from germline. The chain joins TRBV5-5 to TRBJ1-1, with D perhaps TRBD1 (6 bases). CDR3 length: 13 amino acids. Germline V gene sequence: CDR1 SGHKS, CDR2 YYEKEE (reference sequence). Here the CDR3 reads CASRLGGQSEAFF. In DNA form, the CDR3 reads TGTGCCAGCAGGTTGGGGGGGCAATCTGAAGCTTTCTTT.

This rearrangement joins TRBV5-4 to TRBJ2-3; 8 positions agree with TRBD2. Per the germline V gene, CDR1 is SGHNT and CDR2 is YYREEE (reference sequence). This CDR3 is 17 amino acids long. Trimming removed 0 bases from V and 0 bases from J; junction bases left unmatched: 6. CDR3 bases: TGTGCCAGCAGCTTGGCCGGGGGGGGTTTCAGCACAGATACGCAGTATTTT. Its protein product is CASSLAGGGFSTDTQYF.

The chain has TRBV30 and TRBJ2-2, with 10 nucleotides matching TRBD2. Germline CDR1 is GTSNPN and CDR2 is SVGIG (reference sequence). With 2 bases clipped from V and 7 bases from J, the junction kept 4 bases outside the gene matches. The CDR3 is 14 amino acids. In nucleotides, the CDR3 is TGTGCCTGGAGTAGCGGGGGGGCCGTCGGGGAGCTGTTTTTT. This codes for CAWSSGGAVGELFF.

This chain connects TRBV5-4 to TRBJ1-4, with D unresolved. Per the germline V gene, CDR1 is SGHNT and CDR2 is YYREEE (reference sequence). Trimming pared 2 bases from V and 9 bases from J, leaving 17 bases between. The CDR3 length is 15 residues. The CDR3 DNA reads TGTGCCAGCAGCTTAGGAACAGTTGGCCTCCAAAAACTGTTTTTT. Its translation: CASSLGTVGLQKLFF. The whole variable domain, filled in from reference TRBV5-4 and TRBJ1-4, reads ETGVTQSPTHLIKTRGQQVTLRCSSQSGHNTVSWYQQALGQGPQFIFQYYREEENGRGNFPPRFSGLQFPNYSSELNVNALELDDSALYLCASSLGTVGLQKLFFGSGTQLSVL.

V gene TRBV7-8 combines with J gene TRBJ1-1, with D possibly TRBD1 on 5 matching bases. V dropped 5 bases and J dropped 3 bases, with 13 bases sitting between them. CDR3 length: 14 residues. The germline gives CDR1 SGHVS, CDR2 FQNEAQ. The CDR3 here is CASSPGGVDTEAFF. The CDR3 DNA sequence: TGTGCCAGCAGCCCTGGGGGGGTCGACACTGAAGCTTTCTTT.

This clone was observed a single time. This chain connects TRBV2 to TRBJ2-1, with 10 positions matching TRBD1. V lost 6 bases to trimming and J lost 0 bases; unmatched junction nucleotides: 5. The CDR3 length is 16 residues. The germline CDR1 and CDR2 sequences are SNHLY and FYNNEI. CDR3 region: CASSTGQGSSYNEQFF. The DNA of the CDR3 is TGTGCCAGCAGCACGGGACAGGGGAGCTCCTACAATGAGCAGTTCTTC.

This chain joins TRBV6-1 and TRBJ1-6; no reliable D call. Trimming stripped 7 bases from V and 8 bases from J, with 18 bases between. The V gene's germline CDR1 is MNHNS and CDR2 SASEGT. The CDR3 has 15 residues. The CDR3 DNA sequence: TGTGCCAGCATTTTAGACATTCTCTCTCATTCACCCCTCCACTTT. Its translation: CASILDILSHSPLHF.

V and J are TRBV5-6 and TRBJ2-2; 7 positions agree with TRBD2. The CDR3 loop spans 18 amino acids. J gave up 5 bases and V 3 bases, and 16 bases lay outside the gene matches. The V gene's germline CDR1 is SGHDT and CDR2 YYEEEE. The CDR3 sequence: CASSSPPGHSSGTGELFF. CDR3 sequence (DNA): TGTGCCAGCAGCTCCCCACCCGGGCACTCTAGCGGAACCGGGGAGCTGTTTTTT.

With regard to this clone: At one end the junction does not follow the germline gene, possibly because of a read error. The chain links TRBV29-1 to TRBJ1-2, with D hard to call. The CDR3 length is 12 residues. Germline V CDR1 and CDR2: SQVTM, ANQGSEA. CDR3 amino acids: CSVEATNYGYTF. The CDR3 DNA reads TGCAGCGTGGAAGCCACAAACTATGGCTACACCTTC.

V usage is TRBV5-1 and J usage is TRBJ1-6, with D tentatively TRBD1 (6 bases). The V gene's germline CDR1 is SGHRS and CDR2 YFSETQ. V shed 4 bases and J shed 2 bases, with 16 bases lying between them. The CDR3 runs 17 residues. CDR3 coding DNA: TGCGCCAGCAGCAAGACCGACAGGACCACCTATAATTCACCCCTCCACTTT. Translated, it gives CASSKTDRTTYNSPLHF.

The chain links TRBV19 to TRBJ2-2, with D perhaps TRBD1 (5 bases). Germline-derived CDR1 and CDR2 are LNHDA and SQIVND (reference sequence). Trimming shortened V by 4 bases and J by 3 bases, and 12 bases separated the two germline ends. This CDR3 region has 15 residues. CDR3 in DNA: TGTGCCAGTAGTAGGCGGCAGGGATACACCGGGGAGCTGTTTTTT. Amino acids: CASSRRQGYTGELFF.

This clone was seen only once. The V call is TRBV18, the J call TRBJ2-1; D not resolved. This CDR3 has 12 amino acids. Germline loops: CDR1 KGHSH, CDR2 LQKENI. Trimming stripped 3 bases from V and 8 bases from J, with 8 bases between. The CDR3 DNA reads TGTGCCAGCTCACCGGAGAGAGATGAGCAGTTCTTC. Its protein is CASSPERDEQFF.

The J gene is TRBJ2-5, the V gene TRBV7-8; 7 nucleotides match TRBD1. Losses at the gene ends were 6 bases for V and 4 bases for J; bases not matched to a gene: 8. CDR3 length equals 14 residues. CDR1 SGHVS and CDR2 FQNEAQ come from the germline V gene. The CDR3 bases are TGTGCCAGCAGTTCCCTACAGGGGCTAGAGACCCAGTACTTC. Translation: CASSSLQGLETQYF.